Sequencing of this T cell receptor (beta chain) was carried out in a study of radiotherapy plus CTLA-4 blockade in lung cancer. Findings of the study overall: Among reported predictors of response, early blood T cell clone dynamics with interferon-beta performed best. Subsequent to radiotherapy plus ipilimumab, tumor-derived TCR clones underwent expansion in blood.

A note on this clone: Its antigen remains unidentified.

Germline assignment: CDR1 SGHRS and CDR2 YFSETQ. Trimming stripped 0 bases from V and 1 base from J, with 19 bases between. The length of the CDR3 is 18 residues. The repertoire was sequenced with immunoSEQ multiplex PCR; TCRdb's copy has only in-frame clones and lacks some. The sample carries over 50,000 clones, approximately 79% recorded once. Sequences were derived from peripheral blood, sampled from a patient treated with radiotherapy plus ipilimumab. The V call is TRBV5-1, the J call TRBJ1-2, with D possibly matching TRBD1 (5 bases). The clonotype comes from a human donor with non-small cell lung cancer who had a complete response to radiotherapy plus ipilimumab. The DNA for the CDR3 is TGCGCCAGCAGCTTGGGGTATACGAGGACAAGCTATAACTATGGCTACACCTTC. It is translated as CASSLGYTRTSYNYGYTF.